This T cell receptor beta chain was sequenced for a study of T cell repertoires in cytomegalovirus infection. Across the whole study: Indications came from public TCR beta signatures; they pointed to CMV infection and to a matching HLA type. The study, taken as a whole, reports: Clonotypes of TCR beta that were HLA-C-restricted and CMV-specific dominated the ex vivo response. Summed frequency of public TCR beta families distinguished CMV carriers with the relevant HLA.

This clonotype was recorded a few times. Antigen unknown. One entry per CDR3 protein results from TCRdb running MiXCR on the reads. Of 450,000 to 650,000 distinct CDR3 sequences in the sample, 26% were seen once. The CDR3 runs to 15 residues. J gave up 4 bases and V 7 bases, and 10 bases lay outside the gene matches. The source is a human donor in good health (CMV status not recorded). Some clones in this sample may be carry-over from other donors' samples. The rearrangement uses TRBV12-3 or TRBV12-4 and TRBJ1-3; 7 bases agree with TRBD1. The sample taken for sequencing was PBMCs. CDR3 protein: CASKTTGTAGNTIYF. In nucleotides, the CDR3 is TGTGCCAGCAAGACAACCGGGACAGCCGGAAACACCATATATTTT.